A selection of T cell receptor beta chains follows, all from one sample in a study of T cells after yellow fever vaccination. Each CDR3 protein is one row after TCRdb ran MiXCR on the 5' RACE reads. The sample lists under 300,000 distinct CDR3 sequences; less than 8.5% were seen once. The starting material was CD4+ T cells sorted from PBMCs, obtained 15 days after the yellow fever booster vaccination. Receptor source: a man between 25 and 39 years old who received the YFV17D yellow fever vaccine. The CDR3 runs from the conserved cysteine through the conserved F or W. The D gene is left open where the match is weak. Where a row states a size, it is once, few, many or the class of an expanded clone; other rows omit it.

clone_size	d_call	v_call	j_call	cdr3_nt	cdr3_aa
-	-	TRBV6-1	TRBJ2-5	TGTGCCAGCAGTGAAGGAGGAGCGAAGACCCAGTACTTC	CASSEGGAKTQYF
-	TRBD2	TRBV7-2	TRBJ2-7	TGTGCCAGCAGAACTAGCGGGAGGTTCTACGAGCAGTACTTC	CASRTSGRFYEQYF
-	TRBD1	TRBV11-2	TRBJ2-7	TGTGCCAGCAGCTCGAAGACAGGGAACGAGCAGTACTTC	CASSSKTGNEQYF
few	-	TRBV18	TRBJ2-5	TGTGCCAGCTCGGACGGAACTACAGGGTACTGGTACTTC	CASSDGTTGYWYF
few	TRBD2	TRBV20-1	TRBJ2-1	TGCAGTGCCGGGACTAGCGGCGTCAATGAGCAGTTCTTC	CSAGTSGVNEQFF
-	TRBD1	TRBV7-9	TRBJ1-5	TGTGCCAGCAGCTCCGGGACAGGGCAGAGTTTT	CASSSGTGQSF
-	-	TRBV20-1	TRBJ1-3	TGCAGTGCTAAGGGACCTCCCTCTGGAAACACCATATATTTT	CSAKGPPSGNTIYF
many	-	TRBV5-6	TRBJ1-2	TGTGCCAGCAGCTTGGAGGATCAACTCAACTATGGCTACACCTTC	CASSLEDQLNYGYTF
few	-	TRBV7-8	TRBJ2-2	TGTGCCAGCAGCTTAGGCCAGGCCGAGGGCGGGGAGCTGTTTTTT	CASSLGQAEGGELFF
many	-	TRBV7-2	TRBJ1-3	TGTGCCAGCAGCCGGGACACAATAAACACCATATATTTT	CASSRDTINTIYF
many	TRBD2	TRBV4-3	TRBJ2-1	TGCGCCAGCAGCCAAGATCTACTAGCGGGTGAATATGAGCAGTTCTTC	CASSQDLLAGEYEQFF
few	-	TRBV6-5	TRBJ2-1	TGTGCCAGCAGTTACGCCTCCGGGGGAAACAATGAGCAGTTCTTC	CASSYASGGNNEQFF
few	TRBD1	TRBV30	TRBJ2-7	TGTGCCTGGAGTGCTTTGGGACAGGAAAACTTC	CAWSALGQENF
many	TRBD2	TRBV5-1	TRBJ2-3	TGCGCCAGCAGCCCTAGCGGGAGGGCCGGAGCAGATACGCAGTATTTT	CASSPSGRAGADTQYF
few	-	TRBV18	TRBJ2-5	TGTGCCAGCTCACCTCCGGCGACGGCACAAGAGACCCAGTACTTC	CASSPPATAQETQYF
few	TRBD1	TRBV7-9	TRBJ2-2	TGTGCCAGCAGCTTAACTCCCGGGACAGGGGGCACCGGGGAGCTGTTTTTT	CASSLTPGTGGTGELFF
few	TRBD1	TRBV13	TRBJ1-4	TGTGCCAGCAGCCCCCCGGGACAGGTGAATGAAAAACTGTTTTTT	CASSPPGQVNEKLFF
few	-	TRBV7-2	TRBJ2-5	TGTGCCAGCAGCCCTAGCTGGCAGGAGACCCAGTACTTC	CASSPSWQETQYF
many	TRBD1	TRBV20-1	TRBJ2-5	TGCAGTGCTAAGACAGGGATACTGGAGACCCAGTACTTC	CSAKTGILETQYF
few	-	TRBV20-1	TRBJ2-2	TGCAGTGCTAGGCTTCTCGCTGGCAAACCCACCGGGGAGCTGTTTTTT	CSARLLAGKPTGELFF
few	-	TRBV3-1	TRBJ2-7	TGTGCCAGCAGCCAAGATTTACTAGACTCCTACGAGCAGTACTTC	CASSQDLLDSYEQYF
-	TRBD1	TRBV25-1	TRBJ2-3	TGTGCCAGCAGTGAATATATCAGACAGGGGACCACAGATACGCAGTATTTT	CASSEYIRQGTTDTQYF
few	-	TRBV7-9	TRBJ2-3	TGTGCCAGCGACCGGGGCAACACCCATACGCAGTATTTT	CASDRGNTHTQYF
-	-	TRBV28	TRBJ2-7	TGTGCCAGCAGTACAGTATCCTACGAGCAGTACTTC	CASSTVSYEQYF